The rows below give T cell receptor beta chains drawn from one sample of a study of T cell changes during pregnancy in multiple sclerosis. The assay was immunoSEQ multiplex PCR, and TCRdb's table has in-frame clones only and misses some. The sample records 120,000 or so clones, 93% being singletons. Material: peripheral blood, obtained before pregnancy. The receptors shown here come from a female donor with multiple sclerosis, enrolled in a pregnancy study. Both conserved end residues are part of each CDR3. The D gene is left open where the match is weak. Clone size appears in some rows only: once, few, many, or a class for an expanded clone.

>few|TRBJ2-7|TRBV2|TRBD1
CASLTGSYEQYF
TGTGCCAGCCTGACAGGGTCCTACGAGCAGTACTTC
>-|TRBJ2-2|TRBV25-1|TRBD2
CASRQGLGGTGELFF
TGTGCCAGCAGACAGGGACTAGGAGGCACCGGGGAGCTGTTTTTT
>-|TRBJ1-2|TRBV5-6|-
CASSFGGDDGYTF
TGTGCCAGCAGCTTCGGGGGGGATGATGGCTACACCTTC
>-|TRBJ2-6|TRBV6-1|-
CASSGRQDSGANVLTF
TGTGCCAGCAGTGGGAGACAGGACTCTGGGGCCAACGTCCTGACTTTC
>-|TRBJ2-2|TRBV5-5|-
CASIGQVNTGELFF
TGTGCCAGCATAGGCCAGGTTAACACCGGGGAGCTGTTTTTT
>-|TRBJ2-1|TRBV18|-
CASSPVNNEQFF
TGTGCCAGCTCACCAGTAAACAATGAGCAGTTCTTC
>-|TRBJ1-5|TRBV6-5|-
CASSSGEDQPQHF
TGTGCCAGCAGTTCAGGGGAAGATCAGCCCCAGCATTTT
>-|TRBJ2-5|TRBV7-9|-
CASSPEHRAYQETQYF
TGTGCCAGCAGCCCGGAACACAGGGCTTACCAAGAGACCCAGTACTTC
>-|TRBJ1-5|TRBV28|TRBD1
CASSHHRGPGNQPQHF
TGTGCCAGCAGTCATCACAGGGGGCCGGGCAATCAGCCCCAGCATTTT
>-|TRBJ1-2|TRBV28|TRBD1
CASSPGDRGPYGYTF
TGTGCCAGCAGTCCCGGGGACAGGGGGCCCTATGGCTACACCTTC
>-|TRBJ2-3|TRBV27|-
CASSLVQGPSDTQYF
TGTGCCAGCAGTTTAGTCCAGGGGCCCTCAGATACGCAGTATTTT
>-|TRBJ2-3|TRBV5-6|TRBD2
CASSWGLPRGTDTQYF
TGTGCCAGCAGCTGGGGACTACCGAGGGGCACAGATACGCAGTATTTT
>-|TRBJ1-1|TRBV18|TRBD1
CASSPGQGGMNTEAFF
TGTGCCAGCTCACCTGGACAGGGAGGGATGAACACTGAAGCTTTCTTT
>-|TRBJ1-1|TRBV2|-
CASSEARTEAFF
TGTGCCAGCAGTGAAGCGAGGACTGAAGCTTTCTTT
>-|TRBJ1-4|TRBV5-1|TRBD1
CASSPGQGSLDEKLFF
TGCGCCAGCAGCCCAGGACAGGGCTCGTTGGATGAAAAACTGTTTTTT
>-|TRBJ1-5|TRBV5-5|-
CASSSGADLSQPQHF
TGTGCCAGCAGCTCTGGGGCCGATTTAAGTCAGCCCCAGCATTTT